These T cell receptor beta chains were read from a single sample in a study of blood T cell repertoires in COVID-19. Some clones are missing from TCRdb's copy, which holds only in-frame ones; the method was immunoSEQ multiplex PCR. The sample holds around 120,000 clones, over 70% seen once. What was sequenced was peripheral blood. These TCRs come from an elderly man with active or convalescent COVID-19. CDR3s include the opening cysteine and the closing phenylalanine or tryptophan. A D gene is named only where the DNA matches it firmly. Clone sizes are given selectively: once, few, many, or a class where the clone is expanded.

V gene	D gene	clone size	CDR3 length	J gene	CDR3 protein	CDR3 DNA
TRBV7-2	TRBD2	NA	18	TRBJ2-1	CASSPAGLAGGINNEQFF	TGTGCCAGCAGCCCGGCGGGACTAGCGGGGGGAATAAACAATGAGCAGTTCTTC
TRBV29-1	NA	NA	15	TRBJ1-4	CSVEGGTATNEKLFF	TGCAGCGTTGAAGGAGGGACTGCAACTAATGAAAAACTGTTTTTT
TRBV5-6	NA	NA	15	TRBJ1-4	CASSLEAGNNEKLFF	TGTGCCAGCAGCTTGGAGGCAGGGAATAATGAAAAACTGTTTTTT
TRBV18	NA	NA	14	TRBJ2-2	CASSPFRATGELFF	TGTGCCAGCTCACCATTCAGGGCTACCGGGGAGCTGTTTTTT
TRBV5-1	TRBD2	few	14	TRBJ2-7	CASSLPRGGHEQYF	TGCGCCAGCAGCTTGCCGCGGGGGGGCCACGAGCAGTACTTC
TRBV7-2	TRBD1	NA	14	TRBJ2-7	CASSQGTGPYEQYF	TGTGCCAGCAGCCAAGGGACAGGTCCCTACGAGCAGTACTTC
TRBV9	NA	NA	14	TRBJ1-6	CASSVEFQGSPLHF	TGTGCCAGCAGCGTAGAGTTCCAGGGAAGCCCCCTCCACTTT
TRBV6-5	NA	NA	15	TRBJ1-4	CASSLPVAKGEKLFF	TGTGCCAGCAGTCTCCCGGTGGCAAAGGGGGAAAAACTGTTTTTT
TRBV5-6	NA	few	14	TRBJ2-5	CASSSFRVQETQYF	TGTGCCAGCAGTTCATTCAGGGTCCAAGAGACCCAGTACTTC
TRBV11-1	TRBD2	NA	15	TRBJ2-3	CASSRGLAETDTQYF	TGTGCCAGCAGCAGGGGACTAGCGGAGACAGATACGCAGTATTTT
TRBV5-1	TRBD1	NA	16	TRBJ1-1	CASSPGQGAIDTEAFF	TGCGCCAGCAGCCCAGGACAGGGGGCCATAGACACTGAAGCTTTCTTT
TRBV24-1	NA	few	13	TRBJ1-2	CATSRGGDYGYTF	TGTGCCACCTCGCGGGGGGGCGACTATGGCTACACCTTC
TRBV5-8	TRBD1	NA	15	TRBJ2-7	CASTRDRIRSYEQYF	TGTGCCAGCACCCGGGACAGGATCCGATCCTACGAGCAGTACTTC
TRBV4-2	NA	once	12	TRBJ2-2	CASSLYTGELFF	TGTGCCAGCAGCCTCTACACCGGGGAGCTGTTTTTT
TRBV29-1	NA	few	12	TRBJ1-4	CSAKGHSEKLFF	TGCAGCGCGAAAGGACATTCTGAAAAACTGTTTTTT
TRBV20-1	TRBD1	once	14	TRBJ2-7	CSASPQGASYEQYF	TGCAGTGCTAGTCCCCAGGGGGCCTCCTACGAGCAGTACTTC
TRBV10-2	NA	NA	15	TRBJ2-7	CASSEFQGGTYEQYF	TGCGCCAGCAGTGAGTTTCAGGGAGGCACCTACGAGCAGTACTTC
TRBV4-1	NA	NA	15	TRBJ1-2	CASSQVAGADYGYTF	TGCGCCAGCAGCCAGGTCGCGGGGGCGGACTATGGCTACACCTTC
TRBV12-1	NA	once	14	TRBJ2-7	CASSLLRLSYEQYF	TGTGCCAGCAGCCTCCTGCGACTCTCCTACGAGCAGTACTTC
TRBV7-9	TRBD1	NA	15	TRBJ2-3	CASSNPGQGTDTQYF	TGTGCCAGCAGCAATCCGGGACAGGGGACAGATACGCAGTATTTT
TRBV6-6	TRBD1	few	14	TRBJ1-2	CATVEGATNYGYTF	TGTGCCACCGTCGAGGGGGCGACTAACTATGGCTACACCTTC
TRBV12-5	NA	once	13	TRBJ1-2	CASRGGANYGYTF	TGTGCTAGTCGTGGGGGCGCTAACTATGGCTACACCTTC
TRBV19	NA	once	14	TRBJ1-3	CASSIRGNGNTIYF	TGTGCCAGTAGTATCAGAGGGAATGGAAACACCATATATTTT
TRBV12-5	TRBD1	NA	13	TRBJ1-1	CASGLEPGGEAFF	TGTGCTAGTGGTTTGGAGCCAGGGGGCGAAGCTTTCTTT